A single sample gave rise to the 11 T cell receptor beta chains below, sequenced in a study of cytomegalovirus exposure and HLA in healthy donors. PCR employed 60 Vbeta and 13 Jbeta primers. Profiled with immunoSEQ multiplex PCR; TCRdb holds only in-frame clones, not every one. The table lists tens of thousands of clones, roughly a tenth of them singletons. Sequencing input: PBMCs. The receptors derive from a man in his sixties in good health and CMV-seropositive.

This chain joins TRBV5-5 and TRBJ1-6, with D possibly matching TRBD1 (5 bases). V lost 2 bases to trimming and J lost 11 bases, with 11 bases between them. The CDR3 has 13 residues. Looked up from germline, CDR1 is SGHKS and CDR2 is YYEKEE (reference sequence). CDR3 nucleotides: TGTGCCAGCAGCTTCGACAGAGGAACACCCCTCCACTTT. Translation gives CASSFDRGTPLHF.

The gene calls are TRBV28 and TRBJ2-2, with 7 bases matching TRBD2. CDR3 length: 16 amino acids. V lost 4 bases, J lost 7 bases, and 12 bases stayed unmatched. Looked up from germline, CDR1 is MDHEN and CDR2 is SYDVKM. This CDR3 reads CASSSYQRGRSGELFF. The CDR3 nucleotides are TGTGCCAGCAGTTCCTACCAGCGGGGACGGAGCGGGGAGCTGTTTTTT.

The CDR3 DNA is TGTGCCAGTAGTAGATCCGGGAACACAGATACGCAGTATTTT. The encoded protein is CASSRSGNTDTQYF. The chain combines TRBV19 with TRBJ2-3; possible D gene TRBD2, 5 bases. The germline V and J ends were trimmed by 4 bases and 2 bases, with 10 bases remaining between them. CDR1 and CDR2 from the germline V gene are LNHDA and SQIVND (reference sequence). CDR3 length equals 14 residues.

The chain links TRBV6-5 to TRBJ2-3; weak D call: TRBD2 (6 bases). Germline-derived CDR1 and CDR2 are MNHEY and SVGAGI. The CDR3 is made up of 15 amino acids. V shed 3 bases and J shed 1 base, with 11 bases lying between them. CDR3 protein: CASSYKPSGTDTQYF. The CDR3, as DNA: TGTGCCAGCAGTTATAAGCCTAGCGGCACAGATACGCAGTATTTT.

This clone showed up just a few times. Other DNA sequences of this sample code for an identical CDR3. The genes are TRBV28 and TRBJ2-5; D is perhaps TRBD1 (5 bases). Trimming removed 2 bases from V and 3 bases from J, with 10 bases in between. The CDR3 contains 14 residues. Germline V CDR1 and CDR2: MDHEN, SYDVKM. CDR3 coding DNA: TGTGCCAGCAGTTTACAGGGCAGGAAAGAGACCCAGTACTTC. Protein: CASSLQGRKETQYF.

This chain connects TRBV7-2 to TRBJ1-6; TRBD1 matches at 7 bases. CDR3 length: 15 amino acids. J gave up 9 bases and V 1 base, and 6 bases lay outside the gene matches. Germline CDR1 SGHTA, CDR2 FQGNSA. In nucleotides, the CDR3 is TGTGCCAGCAGCTTAGGTGGGACAGCTAGTTCACCCCTCCACTTT. The encoded protein is CASSLGGTASSPLHF.

Comments on this clone: Compared with germline, one end of the junction differs, possibly owing to a read error. The V call is TRBV19, the J call TRBJ1-6; no definite D call. The length of the CDR3 is 12 residues. Germline loops: CDR1 LNHDA, CDR2 SQIVND (reference sequence). Here the CDR3 DNA reads TGTGCCTGTAGTATTGGGAGCTCACCCCTCCACTTT. Amino acid sequence: CACSIGSSPLHF. The complete variable domain, with remaining parts taken from reference TRBV19 and TRBJ1-6, reads DGGITQSPKYLFRKEGQNVTLSCEQNLNHDAMYWYRQDPGQGLRLIYYSQIVNDFQKGDIAEGYSVSREKKESFPLTVTSAQKNPTAFYLCACSIGSSPLHFGNGTRLTVT.

This clone has a handful of counts. The chain joins TRBV6-5 to TRBJ1-2; D may be TRBD1 (5 bases). The V end lost 0 bases, the J end lost 7 bases, and 9 bases lay between the germline ends. Germline loops: CDR1 MNHEY, CDR2 SVGAGI. The CDR3 covers 13 residues. The CDR3 nucleotides read TGTGCCAGCAGTTACTCAGGGGCCGGTGGCTACACCTTC. Its translation: CASSYSGAGGYTF.

The rearrangement uses TRBV27 and TRBJ2-5; D might be TRBD2 (7 bases). CDR3 length: 14 residues. Germline V CDR1 and CDR2: MNHEY, SMNVEV (reference sequence). Trimming stripped 1 base from V and 5 bases from J, with 11 bases between. The CDR3, as DNA: TGTGCCAGCAGTTTATTAAGGGGGGGGGAGACCCAGTACTTC. This sequence encodes CASSLLRGGETQYF.

This clone appeared many times. The chain joins TRBV5-6 to TRBJ1-6; TRBD1 might be the D (5 bases). Germline CDR1 SGHDT, CDR2 YYEEEE. Deletions cut 1 base from V and 0 bases from J, with 17 bases between. The CDR3 length is 19 residues. The CDR3 nucleotides are TGTGCCAGCAGCTTGAGGTTCGCAGGGCCTCTCTCCTATAATTCACCCCTCCACTTT. It encodes CASSLRFAGPLSYNSPLHF.

The V gene is TRBV7-9, the J gene TRBJ2-7; 9 bases align to TRBD1. The CDR3 spans 14 residues. Germline CDR1 is SEHNR and CDR2 is FQNEAQ (reference sequence). Losses at the gene ends were 5 bases for V and 5 bases for J; bases not matched to a gene: 7. The CDR3 sequence: CASSPGTGLDEQYV. The CDR3 region has the DNA TGTGCCAGCAGCCCCGGGACAGGGCTCGACGAGCAGTACGTC.